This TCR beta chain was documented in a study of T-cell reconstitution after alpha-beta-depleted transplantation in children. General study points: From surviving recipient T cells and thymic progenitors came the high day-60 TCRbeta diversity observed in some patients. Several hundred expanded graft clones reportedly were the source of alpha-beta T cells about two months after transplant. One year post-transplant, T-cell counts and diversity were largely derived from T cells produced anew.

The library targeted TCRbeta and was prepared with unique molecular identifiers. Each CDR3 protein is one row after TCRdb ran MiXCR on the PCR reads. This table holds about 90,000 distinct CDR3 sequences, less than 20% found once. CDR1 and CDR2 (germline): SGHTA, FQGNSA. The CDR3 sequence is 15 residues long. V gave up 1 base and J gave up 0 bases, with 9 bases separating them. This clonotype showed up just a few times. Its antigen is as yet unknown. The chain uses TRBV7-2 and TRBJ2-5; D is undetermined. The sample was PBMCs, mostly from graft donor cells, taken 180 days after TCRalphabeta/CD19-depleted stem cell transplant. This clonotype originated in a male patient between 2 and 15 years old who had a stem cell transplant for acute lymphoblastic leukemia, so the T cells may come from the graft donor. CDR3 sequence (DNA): TGTGCCAGCAGCTTAGTGTCTCGGTACCAAGAGACCCAGTACTTC. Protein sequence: CASSLVSRYQETQYF.